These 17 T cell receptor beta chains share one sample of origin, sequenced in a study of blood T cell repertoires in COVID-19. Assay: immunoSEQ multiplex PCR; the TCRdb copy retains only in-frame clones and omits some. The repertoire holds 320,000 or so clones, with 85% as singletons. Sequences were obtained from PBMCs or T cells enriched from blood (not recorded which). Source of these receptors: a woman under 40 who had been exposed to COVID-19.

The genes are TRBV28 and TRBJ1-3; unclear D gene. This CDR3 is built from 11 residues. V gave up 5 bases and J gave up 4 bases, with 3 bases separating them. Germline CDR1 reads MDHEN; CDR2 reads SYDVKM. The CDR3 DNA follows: TGTGCCAGCAGTATAGGAAACACCATATATTTT. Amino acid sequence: CASSIGNTIYF.

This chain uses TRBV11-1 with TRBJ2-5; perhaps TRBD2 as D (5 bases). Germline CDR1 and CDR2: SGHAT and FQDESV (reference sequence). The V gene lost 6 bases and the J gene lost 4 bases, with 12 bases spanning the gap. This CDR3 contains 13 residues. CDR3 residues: CASRNTRGETQYF. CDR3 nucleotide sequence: TGTGCCAGCAGGAACACACGGGGAGAGACCCAGTACTTC.

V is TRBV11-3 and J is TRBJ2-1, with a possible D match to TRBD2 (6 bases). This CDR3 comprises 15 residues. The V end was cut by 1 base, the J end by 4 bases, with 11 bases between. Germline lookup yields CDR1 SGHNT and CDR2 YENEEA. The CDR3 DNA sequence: TGTGCCAGCAGCTTAGTGGTGGGGGGATACAATGAGCAGTTCTTC. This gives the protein CASSLVVGGYNEQFF.

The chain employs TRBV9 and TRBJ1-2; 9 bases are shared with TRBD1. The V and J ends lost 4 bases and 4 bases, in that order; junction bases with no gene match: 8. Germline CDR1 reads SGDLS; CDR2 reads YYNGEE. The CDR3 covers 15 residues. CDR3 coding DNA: TGTGCCAGCAGCCCCGAACCGGGACAGGGCTATGGCTACACCTTC. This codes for CASSPEPGQGYGYTF.

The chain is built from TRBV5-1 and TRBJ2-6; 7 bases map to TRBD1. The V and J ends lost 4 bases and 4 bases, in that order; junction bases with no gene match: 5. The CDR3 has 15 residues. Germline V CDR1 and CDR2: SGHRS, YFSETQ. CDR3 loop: CASSEGAGGANVLTF. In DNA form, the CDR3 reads TGCGCCAGCAGCGAGGGGGCAGGGGGGGCCAACGTCCTGACTTTC.

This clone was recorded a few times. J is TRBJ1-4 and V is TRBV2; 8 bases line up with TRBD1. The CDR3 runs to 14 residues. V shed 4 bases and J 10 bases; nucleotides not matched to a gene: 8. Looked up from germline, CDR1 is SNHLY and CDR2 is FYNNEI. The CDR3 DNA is TGTGCCAGCAGTGGGGGGCAGGGGGCCGCAAAACTGTTTTTT. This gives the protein CASSGGQGAAKLFF.

CDR3 nucleotides: TGTGCCAGCAGTGACGGAACTAGTATCAATGAGCAGTTCTTC. This sequence encodes CASSDGTSINEQFF. This chain joins TRBV6-1 and TRBJ2-1, with D tentatively TRBD2 (5 bases). The CDR3 loop spans 14 amino acids. V was trimmed by 3 bases and J by 6 bases, leaving 12 bases between them. Germline V gene lookup returns CDR1 MNHNS and CDR2 SASEGT.

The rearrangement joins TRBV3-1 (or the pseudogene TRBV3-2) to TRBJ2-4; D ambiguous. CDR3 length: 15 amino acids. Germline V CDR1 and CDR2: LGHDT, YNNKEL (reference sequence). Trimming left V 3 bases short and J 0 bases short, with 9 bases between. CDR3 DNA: TGTGCCAGCAGCCACGGAGCCATAGCCAAAAACATTCAGTACTTC. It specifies CASSHGAIAKNIQYF.

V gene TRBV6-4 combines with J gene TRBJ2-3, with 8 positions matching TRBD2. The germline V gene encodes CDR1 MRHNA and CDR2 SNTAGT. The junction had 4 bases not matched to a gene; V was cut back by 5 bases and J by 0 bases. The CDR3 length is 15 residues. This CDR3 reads CASSIQRGSTDTQYF. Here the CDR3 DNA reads TGTGCCAGCAGTATTCAGCGGGGGAGCACAGATACGCAGTATTTT.

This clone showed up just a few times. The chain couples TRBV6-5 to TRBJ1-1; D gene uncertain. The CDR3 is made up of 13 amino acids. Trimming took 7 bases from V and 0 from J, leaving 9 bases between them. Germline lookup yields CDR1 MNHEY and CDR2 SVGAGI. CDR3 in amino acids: CASMSALNTEAFF. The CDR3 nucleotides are TGTGCCAGCATGTCAGCGCTGAACACTGAAGCTTTCTTT.

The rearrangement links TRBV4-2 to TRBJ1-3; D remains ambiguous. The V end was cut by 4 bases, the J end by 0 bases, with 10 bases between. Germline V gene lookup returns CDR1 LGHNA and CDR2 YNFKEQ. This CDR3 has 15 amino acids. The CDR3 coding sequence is TGTGCCAGCAGCCGTGAGGTATTCTCTGGAAACACCATATATTTT. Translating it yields CASSREVFSGNTIYF.

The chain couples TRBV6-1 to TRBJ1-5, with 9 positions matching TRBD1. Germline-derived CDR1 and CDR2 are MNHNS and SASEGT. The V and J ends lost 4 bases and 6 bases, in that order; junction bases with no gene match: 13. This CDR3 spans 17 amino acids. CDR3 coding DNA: TGTGCCAGCAGTGGAGACAGGGGGACAGGCTTAAGTCAGCCCCAGCATTTT. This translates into CASSGDRGTGLSQPQHF.

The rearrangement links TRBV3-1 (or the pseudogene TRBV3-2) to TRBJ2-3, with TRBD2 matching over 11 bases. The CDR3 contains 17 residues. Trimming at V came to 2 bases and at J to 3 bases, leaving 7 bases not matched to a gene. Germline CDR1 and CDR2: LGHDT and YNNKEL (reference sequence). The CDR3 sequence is CASSQNLAGGATDTQYF. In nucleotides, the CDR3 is TGTGCCAGCAGCCAAAATTTAGCGGGAGGGGCTACAGATACGCAGTATTTT.

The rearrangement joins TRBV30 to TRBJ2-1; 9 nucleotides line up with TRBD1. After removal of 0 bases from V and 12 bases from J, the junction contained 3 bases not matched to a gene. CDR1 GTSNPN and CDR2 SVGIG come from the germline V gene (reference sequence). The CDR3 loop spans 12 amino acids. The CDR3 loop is CAWSVPGQGQFF. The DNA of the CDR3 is TGTGCCTGGAGTGTACCGGGACAGGGGCAGTTCTTC.

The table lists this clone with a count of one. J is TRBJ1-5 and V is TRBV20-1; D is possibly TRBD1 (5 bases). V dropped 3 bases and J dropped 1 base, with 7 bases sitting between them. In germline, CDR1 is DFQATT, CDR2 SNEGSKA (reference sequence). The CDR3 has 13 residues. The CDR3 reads CSASDRSNQPQHF. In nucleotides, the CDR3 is TGCAGTGCTAGTGACAGAAGCAATCAGCCCCAGCATTTT.

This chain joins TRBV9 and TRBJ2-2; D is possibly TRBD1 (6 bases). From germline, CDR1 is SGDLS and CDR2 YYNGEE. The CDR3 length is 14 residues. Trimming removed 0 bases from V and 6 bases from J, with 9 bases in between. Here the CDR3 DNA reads TGTGCCAGCAGCGTAGACAGGGACCCCGGGGAGCTGTTTTTT. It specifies CASSVDRDPGELFF.

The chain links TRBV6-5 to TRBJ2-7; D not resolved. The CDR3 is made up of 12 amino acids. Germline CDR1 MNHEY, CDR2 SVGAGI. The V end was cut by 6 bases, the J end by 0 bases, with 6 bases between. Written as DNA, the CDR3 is TGTGCCAGCAGCCCCAGCTCCTACGAGCAGTACTTC. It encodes CASSPSSYEQYF.